Below, 23 T cell receptor beta chains from the same sample are listed, as sequenced in a study of cytomegalovirus exposure and HLA in healthy donors. The PCR had 60 Vbeta and 13 Jbeta primers. Only in-frame clones appear in the TCRdb table, and some are missing; sequencing was by immunoSEQ multiplex PCR. The sample has around 100,000 clones; around 70% are singletons. The sequenced sample consisted of PBMCs. The receptors stem from a man aged 25 to 45 in good health and CMV-seropositive.

This chain uses TRBV5-4 with TRBJ1-1; a possible D gene is TRBD1 (5 bases). CDR3 length: 16 amino acids. Germline V gene data show CDR1 as SGHNT and CDR2 as YYREEE (reference sequence). The V end lost 0 bases, the J end lost 2 bases, and 14 bases lay between the germline ends. CDR3 bases: TGTGCCAGCAGCTTGGACCGCAATACAGGAAACACTGAAGCTTTCTTT. Protein sequence: CASSLDRNTGNTEAFF.

The chain links TRBV29-1 to TRBJ1-3, with TRBD1 identical over 9 bases. CDR3 length: 20 amino acids. J lost 0 bases, V lost 5 bases, and 20 bases had no gene match. Germline lookup yields CDR1 SQVTM and CDR2 ANQGSEA. CDR3 bases: TGCAGCGTTCAGACCCCTCGGTACAGGGGGCCCTTGGGCTCTGGAAACACCATATATTTT. Amino acids: CSVQTPRYRGPLGSGNTIYF. Looking up the rest from reference TRBV29-1 and TRBJ1-3 gives the full variable domain: SAVISQKPSRDICQRGTSLTIQCQVDSQVTMMFWYRQQPGQSLTLIATANQGSEATYESGFVIDKFPISRPNLTFSTLTVSNMSPEDSSIYLCSVQTPRYRGPLGSGNTIYFGEGSWLTVV.

The rearrangement uses TRBV5-1 and TRBJ1-1; D gene ambiguous. With 0 bases removed from V and 10 bases from J, the gap between germline ends came to 13 bases. This CDR3 is 13 amino acids long. Germline lookup yields CDR1 SGHRS and CDR2 YFSETQ. In DNA form, the CDR3 reads TGCGCCAGCAGCTTGGAACCCAATACGGGAGCTTTCTTT. This codes for CASSLEPNTGAFF.

The CDR3 protein is CASSPWTDMYYGYTF. The CDR3 DNA reads as TGTGCCAGTAGTCCCTGGACAGATATGTACTATGGCTACACCTTC. J is TRBJ1-2 and V is TRBV19; tentatively, D is TRBD1 (6 bases). There are 15 residues in the CDR3. Between the trimmed V and J ends, which lost 5 bases and 3 bases, there was a span of 16 bases. The germline V gene encodes CDR1 LNHDA and CDR2 SQIVND (reference sequence).

This chain connects TRBV5-4 to TRBJ1-6; D perhaps matches TRBD1 (6 bases). The CDR3 extends over 14 amino acids. Germline-derived CDR1 and CDR2 are SGHNT and YYREEE (reference sequence). V gave up 0 bases and J gave up 9 bases, with 10 bases separating them. The CDR3 bases are TGTGCCAGCAGCTTGGCGACAGGATTTTCACCCCTCCACTTT. Its protein product is CASSLATGFSPLHF. The variable domain in full, completed from reference TRBV5-4 and TRBJ1-6, reads ETGVTQSPTHLIKTRGQQVTLRCSSQSGHNTVSWYQQALGQGPQFIFQYYREEENGRGNFPPRFSGLQFPNYSSELNVNALELDDSALYLCASSLATGFSPLHFGNGTRLTVT.

V is TRBV5-4 and J is TRBJ2-2; 7 nucleotides match TRBD1. Germline V CDR1 and CDR2: SGHNT, YYREEE (reference sequence). The CDR3 runs to 17 residues. V was clipped by 0 bases and J by 4 bases; unmatched bases: 9. The CDR3 sequence is CASSLEGGHSRTGELFF. For the CDR3, the DNA is TGTGCCAGCAGCTTGGAAGGGGGCCATTCTCGCACCGGGGAGCTGTTTTTT.

The chain uses TRBV7-2 and TRBJ1-5; 9 nucleotides line up with TRBD1. Germline loops: CDR1 SGHTA, CDR2 FQGNSA. The CDR3 sequence is 14 residues long. With 1 base clipped from V and 8 bases from J, the junction kept 3 bases outside the gene matches. CDR3 nucleotides: TGTGCCAGCAGCTTAGGGACAGGGGTCGAGCCCCAGCATTTT. As protein: CASSLGTGVEPQHF.

This chain connects TRBV5-6 to TRBJ2-7; 7 nucleotides align to TRBD1. V shed 2 bases, J shed 2 bases, and the junction held 4 bases outside the gene matches. Germline-derived CDR1 and CDR2 are SGHDT and YYEEEE. The CDR3 sequence is 14 residues long. The CDR3 protein is CASSLPTGTYEQYF. DNA for the CDR3: TGTGCCAGCAGCTTACCGACAGGGACCTACGAGCAGTACTTC.

This clone appeared a few times. The chain employs TRBV27 and TRBJ1-1; no reliable D call. Germline assignment: CDR1 MNHEY and CDR2 SMNVEV (reference sequence). The CDR3 sequence is 14 residues long. V lost 3 bases and J 0 bases, leaving 8 bases between the germline ends. CDR3: CASSLAVLNTEAFF. CDR3 nucleotides: TGTGCCAGCAGTTTGGCCGTTCTGAACACTGAAGCTTTCTTT.

The sample holds a few counts of this clone. The rearrangement links TRBV27 to TRBJ2-1, with TRBD2 identical over 12 bases. CDR1 and CDR2 (germline): MNHEY, SMNVEV (reference sequence). The CDR3 runs 16 residues. J was trimmed by 10 bases and V by 5 bases; bases with no gene match: 12. The CDR3, as DNA: TGTGCCAGCAGTCCCACCGGGACTAGCGGGTCCTTGGAGCAGTTCTTC. It encodes CASSPTGTSGSLEQFF.

This clone was counted between two and nine times. This rearrangement joins TRBV5-1 to TRBJ2-1, with 13 bases aligning to TRBD2. J lost 4 bases, V lost 1 base, and 2 bases had no gene match. The CDR3 sequence is 16 residues long. The germline V gene encodes CDR1 SGHRS and CDR2 YFSETQ. CDR3 nucleotide sequence: TGCGCCAGCAGCTTGAGACTAGCGGGAGGTTACAATGAGCAGTTCTTC. Translation gives CASSLRLAGGYNEQFF.

The chain combines TRBV7-2 with TRBJ2-7; a weak D match, TRBD2 (7 bases). This CDR3 region has 15 residues. The V gene's germline CDR1 is SGHTA and CDR2 FQGNSA. V lost 1 base and J 4 bases, leaving 14 bases between the germline ends. The CDR3 region is CASSLVGGGYYEQYF. The CDR3 DNA follows: TGTGCCAGCAGCTTAGTCGGCGGGGGCTATTACGAGCAGTACTTC.

The chain has TRBV6-1 and TRBJ1-4; unclear D gene. Germline CDR1 and CDR2: MNHNS and SASEGT. CDR3 length equals 13 residues. Trimming shortened V by 7 bases and J by 6 bases, and 12 bases separated the two germline ends. The CDR3 sequence is CASTLSVYEKLFF. As DNA, the CDR3 is TGTGCCAGCACCCTCTCGGTATATGAAAAACTGTTTTTT.

V usage is TRBV4-1 and J usage is TRBJ1-4, with a weak D call TRBD1 (5 bases). This CDR3 region has 14 residues. Germline values: CDR1 MGHRA, CDR2 YSYEKL. V gave up 1 base and J gave up 16 bases, with 19 bases separating them. The CDR3 region is CASSQAVTQGWWFF. In nucleotides, the CDR3 is TGCGCCAGCAGCCAAGCGGTAACCCAGGGTTGGTGGTTTTTT.

The chain has TRBV19 and TRBJ2-1, with D possibly being TRBD2 (6 bases). Germline V gene data show CDR1 as LNHDA and CDR2 as SQIVND (reference sequence). V dropped 0 bases and J dropped 8 bases, with 20 bases sitting between them. The length of the CDR3 is 17 residues. This chain's CDR3 is CASSIDGLAGSGYEQFF. The DNA for the CDR3 is TGTGCCAGTAGTATAGATGGGTTGGCGGGATCTGGCTATGAGCAGTTCTTC. Drawing the rest from reference TRBV19 and TRBJ2-1, the complete variable domain is DGGITQSPKYLFRKEGQNVTLSCEQNLNHDAMYWYRQDPGQGLRLIYYSQIVNDFQKGDIAEGYSVSREKKESFPLTVTSAQKNPTAFYLCASSIDGLAGSGYEQFFGPGTRLTVL.

This chain links TRBV2 with TRBJ2-2, with 12 bases fitting TRBD2. Looked up from germline, CDR1 is SNHLY and CDR2 is FYNNEI. Unmatched junction bases numbered 6, after V lost 7 bases and J lost 6 bases. The CDR3 contains 15 residues. DNA for the CDR3: TGTGCCAGCACTCGACTAGCGGGGGAGGCCGGGGAGCTGTTTTTT. It is translated as CASTRLAGEAGELFF.

The gene calls are TRBV6-5 and TRBJ1-2; tentative D call: TRBD1 (6 bases). The germline V gene encodes CDR1 MNHEY and CDR2 SVGAGI. V lost 5 bases to trimming and J lost 6 bases, with 16 bases between them. This CDR3 spans 14 amino acids. The CDR3 loop is CASSAGTPKDGYTF. DNA for the CDR3: TGTGCCAGCAGTGCCGGGACACCTAAAGATGGCTACACCTTC.

V gene TRBV30 combines with J gene TRBJ1-1, with D tentatively TRBD1 (5 bases). This CDR3 comprises 13 residues. Trimming took off 0 bases at V and 5 bases at J, with 10 bases between the two ends. Germline V gene sequence: CDR1 GTSNPN, CDR2 SVGIG (reference sequence). The CDR3 sequence is CAWSVTGGTEAFF. CDR3 sequence (DNA): TGTGCCTGGAGTGTAACCGGGGGAACTGAAGCTTTCTTT.

The rearrangement joins TRBV5-1 to TRBJ2-7; no definite D call. The CDR3 has 15 amino acids. The germline V and J ends were trimmed by 3 bases and 0 bases, with 13 bases remaining between them. Germline loops: CDR1 SGHRS, CDR2 YFSETQ. Here the CDR3 DNA reads TGCGCCAGCAGCTACAAACCCTTAAGCTCCTACGAGCAGTACTTC. It is translated as CASSYKPLSSYEQYF.

The chain links TRBV19 to TRBJ1-4; D call uncertain. The CDR3 contains 17 residues. Trimming shortened V by 3 bases and J by 5 bases, and 19 bases separated the two germline ends. Germline V lookup: CDR1 LNHDA, CDR2 SQIVND (reference sequence). CDR3 sequence reads: CASSISFLRAPNEKLFF. The CDR3 DNA reads TGTGCCAGTAGTATCTCGTTCCTCCGAGCCCCGAATGAAAAACTGTTTTTT. The full variable domain, completed using reference TRBV19 and TRBJ1-4, is DGGITQSPKYLFRKEGQNVTLSCEQNLNHDAMYWYRQDPGQGLRLIYYSQIVNDFQKGDIAEGYSVSREKKESFPLTVTSAQKNPTAFYLCASSISFLRAPNEKLFFGSGTQLSVL.

V gene TRBV10-2 combines with J gene TRBJ1-5; a possible D gene is TRBD1 (5 bases). This CDR3 spans 15 amino acids. The V end lost 4 bases, the J end lost 6 bases, and 16 bases lay between the germline ends. Germline values: CDR1 WSHSY, CDR2 SAAADI. CDR3 in DNA: TGCGCCAGCAGTGGCCCCTCGGGGGGGAGTCAGCCCCAGCATTTT. Translated: CASSGPSGGSQPQHF.

The chain carries TRBV7-2 and TRBJ1-2; possibly TRBD1 for D (5 bases). The V and J ends lost 5 bases and 6 bases respectively, with 13 bases between them. The CDR3 sequence is 13 residues long. The germline gives CDR1 SGHTA, CDR2 FQGNSA. CDR3 protein: CASSAQGGHGYTF. Here the CDR3 DNA reads TGTGCCAGCAGCGCGCAGGGTGGGCATGGCTACACCTTC.

The chain recombines TRBV5-1 with TRBJ1-5; possibly TRBD1 for D (5 bases). Germline V gene data show CDR1 as SGHRS and CDR2 as YFSETQ. V shed 4 bases and J shed 4 bases, with 9 bases lying between them. The CDR3 is 13 amino acids. The CDR3 coding sequence is TGCGCCAGCAGCCTAGGACAAAATCAGCCCCAGCATTTT. Translating it yields CASSLGQNQPQHF.